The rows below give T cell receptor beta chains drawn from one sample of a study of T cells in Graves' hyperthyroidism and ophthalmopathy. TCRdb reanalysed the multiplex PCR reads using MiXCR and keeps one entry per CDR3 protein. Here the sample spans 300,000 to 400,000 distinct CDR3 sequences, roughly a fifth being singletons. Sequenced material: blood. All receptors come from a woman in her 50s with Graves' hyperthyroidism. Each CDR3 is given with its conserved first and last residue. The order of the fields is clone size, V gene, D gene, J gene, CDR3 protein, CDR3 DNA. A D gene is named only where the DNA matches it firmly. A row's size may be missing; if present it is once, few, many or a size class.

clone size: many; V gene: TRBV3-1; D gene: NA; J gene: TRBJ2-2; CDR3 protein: CASRQHDTGELFF; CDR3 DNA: TGTGCCAGCAGACAGCATGATACCGGGGAGCTGTTTTTT
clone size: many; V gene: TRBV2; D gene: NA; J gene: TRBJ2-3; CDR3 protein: CASSLASRQYF; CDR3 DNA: TGTGCCAGCAGTCTAGCCTCCCGGCAGTATTTT
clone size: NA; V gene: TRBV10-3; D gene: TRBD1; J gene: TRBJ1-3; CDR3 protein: CAIRRDRVSSAYGNTIYF; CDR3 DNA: TGTGCCATCAGGAGGGACAGGGTCTCATCTGCCTATGGAAACACCATATATTTT
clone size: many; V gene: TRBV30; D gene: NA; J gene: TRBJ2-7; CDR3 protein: CAWSVGDEQYF; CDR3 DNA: TGTGCCTGGAGTGTAGGGGACGAGCAGTACTTC
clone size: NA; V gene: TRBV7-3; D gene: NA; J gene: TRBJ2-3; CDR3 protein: CASREGTTDTQYF; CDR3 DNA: TGTGCCAGCAGAGAAGGTACCACAGATACGCAGTATTTT
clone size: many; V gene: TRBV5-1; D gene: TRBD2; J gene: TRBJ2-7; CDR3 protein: CASSPGLAVPYEQYF; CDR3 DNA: TGCGCCAGCAGCCCGGGACTAGCGGTGCCCTACGAGCAGTACTTC
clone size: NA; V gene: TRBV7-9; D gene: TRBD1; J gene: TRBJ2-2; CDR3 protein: CRGGPITGELFF; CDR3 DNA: TGCCGAGGGGGCCCCATCACCGGGGAGCTGTTTTTT
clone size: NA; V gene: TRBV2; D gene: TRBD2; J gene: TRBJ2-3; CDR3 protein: CASSVRGRVADTQYF; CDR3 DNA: TGTGCCAGCAGTGTCCGCGGGAGGGTAGCAGATACGCAGTATTTT
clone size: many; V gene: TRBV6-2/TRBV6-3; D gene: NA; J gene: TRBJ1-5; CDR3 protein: CASSYQGNQPQHF; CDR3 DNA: TGTGCCAGCAGTTACCAAGGCAATCAGCCCCAGCATTTT
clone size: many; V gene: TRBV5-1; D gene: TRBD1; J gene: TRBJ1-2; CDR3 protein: CASSRGQGTYGYTF; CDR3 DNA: TGCGCCAGCAGCAGAGGACAGGGGACCTATGGCTACACCTTC
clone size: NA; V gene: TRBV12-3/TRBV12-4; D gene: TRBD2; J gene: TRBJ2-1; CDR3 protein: CASSDSGKWLNEQFF; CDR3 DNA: TGTGCCAGCAGTGATAGCGGGAAGTGGCTCAATGAGCAGTTCTTC
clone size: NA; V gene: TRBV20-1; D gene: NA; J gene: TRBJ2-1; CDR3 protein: CSARVGFRNEQFF; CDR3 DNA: TGCAGTGCTAGAGTAGGGTTTCGGAATGAGCAGTTCTTC
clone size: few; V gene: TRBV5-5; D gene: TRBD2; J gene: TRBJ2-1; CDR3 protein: CASSLTVGGPSGVF; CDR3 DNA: TGTGCCAGCAGCTTGACGGTGGGGGGACCTAGCGGGGTCTTC
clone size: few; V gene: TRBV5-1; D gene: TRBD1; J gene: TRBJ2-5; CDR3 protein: CASSPATGAQETQYF; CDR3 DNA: TGCGCCAGCAGCCCAGCGACAGGGGCGCAAGAGACCCAGTACTTC
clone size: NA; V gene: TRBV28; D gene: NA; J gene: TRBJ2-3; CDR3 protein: CASSLRGWIDTQYF; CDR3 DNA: TGTGCCAGCAGTTTGCGGGGTTGGATAGATACGCAGTATTTT
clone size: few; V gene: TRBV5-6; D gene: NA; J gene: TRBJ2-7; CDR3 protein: CASSFLTGSYEQYF; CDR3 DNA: TGTGCCAGCAGCTTCCTTACCGGATCCTACGAGCAGTACTTC
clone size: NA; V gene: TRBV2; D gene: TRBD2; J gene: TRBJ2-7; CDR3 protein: CASRYGLAGEKDEQYF; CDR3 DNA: TGTGCCAGCAGATACGGACTAGCGGGAGAGAAGGACGAGCAGTACTTC
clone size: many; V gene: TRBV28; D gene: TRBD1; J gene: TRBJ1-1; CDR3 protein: CASSLPQGASEAFF; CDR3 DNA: TGTGCCAGCAGCTTACCCCAGGGGGCCTCTGAAGCTTTCTTT
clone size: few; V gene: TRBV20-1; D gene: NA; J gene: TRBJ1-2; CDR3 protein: CSAREQTRPWGYTF; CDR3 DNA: TGCAGTGCTAGAGAACAGACCCGCCCCTGGGGCTACACCTTC
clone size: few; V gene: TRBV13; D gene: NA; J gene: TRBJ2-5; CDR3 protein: CASSYGEKTQYF; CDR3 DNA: TGTGCCAGCAGCTATGGCGAGAAGACCCAGTACTTC
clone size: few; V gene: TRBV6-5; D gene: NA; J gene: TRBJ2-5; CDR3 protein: CASSYKSETQYF; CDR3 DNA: TGTGCCAGCAGTTACAAAAGCGAGACCCAGTACTTC
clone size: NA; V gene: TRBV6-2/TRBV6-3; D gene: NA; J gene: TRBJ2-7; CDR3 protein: CASSSEGAYEQYF; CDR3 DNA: TGTGCCAGCAGTTCCGAGGGGGCCTACGAGCAGTACTTC
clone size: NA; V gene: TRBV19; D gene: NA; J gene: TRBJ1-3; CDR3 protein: CASRNFGLGPGNTIYF; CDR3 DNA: TGTGCCAGTAGGAATTTCGGCCTTGGACCTGGAAACACCATATATTTT
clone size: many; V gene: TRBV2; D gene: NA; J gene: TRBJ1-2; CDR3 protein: CASSETGRGDYGYTF; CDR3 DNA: TGTGCCAGCAGTGAAACCGGGCGGGGGGACTATGGCTACACCTTC
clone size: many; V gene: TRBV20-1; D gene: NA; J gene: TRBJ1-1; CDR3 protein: CSAPEVRPHTEAFF; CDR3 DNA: TGCAGTGCCCCTGAGGTCAGGCCTCACACTGAAGCTTTCTTT
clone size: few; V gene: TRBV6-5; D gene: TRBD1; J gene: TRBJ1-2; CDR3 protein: CASSYRFGQGKDGYTF; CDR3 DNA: TGTGCCAGCAGTTACCGATTCGGACAGGGGAAGGATGGCTACACCTTC